The 17 T cell receptor beta chains below all came from one sample that was sequenced in a study of T cells in Graves' hyperthyroidism and ophthalmopathy. Using RNA transcripts as the source, TCR beta CDR3 regions were amplified. RT-PCR in the first round (using the HTBI primer set) targeted the TCR CDR3. TCRdb reanalysed the multiplex PCR reads using MiXCR and keeps one entry per CDR3 protein. The profile shows roughly 700,000 distinct CDR3 sequences, 12% to 15% of them singletons. The specimen was blood. The receptors originated from a woman aged 18-29 years with Graves' hyperthyroidism.

Notes on this clonotype: This may stem from a read error, because a much larger clone lies one nucleotide away. Since no conserved phenylalanine or tryptophan closes the CDR3, a read error is the likely cause. The rearrangement links TRBV28 to TRBJ1-2, with a possible D match to TRBD1 (5 bases). CDR3 length: 14 amino acids. Germline V gene data show CDR1 as MDHEN and CDR2 as SYDVKM. V lost 2 bases, J lost 3 bases, and 10 bases lay in between. The chain's CDR3 is CASSLRGFYYGYTI. CDR3 sequence (DNA): TGTGCCAGCAGTTTACGGGGGTTCTACTATGGCTACACCATC.

This clonotype has a count of ten or more. The V gene is TRBV28, the J gene TRBJ2-1; 13 positions agree with TRBD2. Germline lookup yields CDR1 MDHEN and CDR2 SYDVKM. The CDR3 runs to 17 residues. The CDR3 bases are TGTGCTTCGGGACTAGCGGGAAGGGCTAGGTCCTACAATGAGCAGTTCTTC. Protein product: CASGLAGRARSYNEQFF.

This clonotype has a count of ten or more. The chain joins TRBV4-1 to TRBJ2-7; D is possibly TRBD2 (6 bases). Trimming stripped 4 bases from V and 3 bases from J, with 13 bases between. The CDR3 contains 14 residues. From germline, CDR1 is MGHRA and CDR2 YSYEKL. CDR3 in DNA: TGCGCCAGCAGCCCGGGGGTAGCGGACTACGAGCAGTACTTC. The encoded protein is CASSPGVADYEQYF.

There are a few counts of this clonotype. The genes are TRBV6-1 and TRBJ2-3; either TRBD1 or TRBD2 may supply D (5 bases each). V lost 7 bases to trimming and J lost 3 bases, with 14 bases between them. This CDR3 contains 14 residues. From germline, CDR1 is MNHNS and CDR2 SASEGT. This chain's CDR3 is CASTERGRTDTQYF. The CDR3 nucleotides read TGTGCCAGCACCGAGAGGGGCAGGACAGATACGCAGTATTTT.

This clonotype was found a few times. Germline and junction disagree at one end, which may indicate a read error. The chain couples TRBV27 to TRBJ1-6; 7 nucleotides align to TRBD1. CDR3 length: 15 amino acids. CDR1 is MNHEY and CDR2 is SMNVEV in the germline V gene (reference sequence). Here the CDR3 reads CASRVRGRYKSPLHF. The CDR3 nucleotides read TGTGCCAGCCGTGTGAGGGGGCGCTATAAATCACCCCTCCACTTT.

The CDR3 spells CATSRESKGRLISPLHF. The CDR3 DNA sequence: TGTGCCACCAGCAGAGAGTCCAAGGGGCGTCTAATTTCACCCCTCCACTTT. This chain links TRBV15 with TRBJ1-6; maybe TRBD1 (5 bases). CDR1 LNHNV and CDR2 YYDKDF come from the germline V gene (reference sequence). The CDR3 is 17 amino acids. V shed 0 bases and J shed 9 bases, with 18 bases lying between them.

This clonotype was recorded a few times. The rearrangement links TRBV25-1 to TRBJ1-2; D is possibly TRBD1 (5 bases). Germline V CDR1 and CDR2: MGHDK, SYGVNS. Trimming stripped 8 bases from V and 4 bases from J, with 23 bases between. CDR3 length: 16 residues. CDR3 in amino acids: CASVKDSPMPPYGYTF. CDR3 coding DNA: TGTGCCAGCGTAAAAGACAGCCCCATGCCCCCCTATGGCTACACCTTC.

V is TRBV6-1 and J is TRBJ1-2; 8 bases agree with TRBD1. The J segment lost 4 bases and the V segment lost 8 bases, leaving 9 bases of the junction unmatched. The CDR3 extends over 14 amino acids. Germline V gene sequence: CDR1 MNHNS, CDR2 SASEGT. The CDR3 DNA follows: TGTGCCAGCTCGGATCGACAGGGGATCTATGGCTACACCTTC. It encodes CASSDRQGIYGYTF.

This clonotype came up a few times. The chain has TRBV28 and TRBJ2-5; 11 bases map to TRBD2. The germline V gene has CDR1 MDHEN and CDR2 SYDVKM. This CDR3 has 15 residues. Trimming removed 5 bases from V and 1 base from J; junction bases left unmatched: 3. In DNA, the CDR3 is TGTGCCAGCAGTGAGACTAGCGGGGCCCAAGAGACCCAGTACTTC. Encoded protein: CASSETSGAQETQYF.

In this sample, this clonotype turned up many times. The rearrangement uses TRBV7-9 and TRBJ2-1, with TRBD1 matching over 9 bases. CDR3 length equals 21 residues. The germline gives CDR1 SEHNR, CDR2 FQNEAQ (reference sequence). J gave up 6 bases and V 5 bases, and 26 bases lay outside the gene matches. The CDR3 DNA reads TGTGCCAGCAGCCCTCTCCCTCTCCCGAGCCCGGACAGGGGTTTGGTCAATGAGCAGTTCTTC. Translated: CASSPLPLPSPDRGLVNEQFF.

This clonotype was detected many times. The chain links TRBV28 to TRBJ2-1, with 9 bases that match TRBD2. The CDR3 length is 15 residues. The V gene end was trimmed by 6 bases and the J gene end by 10 bases; junction bases not matched to a gene: 13. Germline V CDR1 and CDR2: MDHEN, SYDVKM. CDR3 coding DNA: TGTGCCAGCAGAGGGTTGGGGACTAGCATTCCCGAGCAGTTCTTC. It specifies CASRGLGTSIPEQFF. The entire variable domain, with the rest obtained from reference TRBV28 and TRBJ2-1, is as follows: DVKVTQSSRYLVKRTGEKVFLECVQDMDHENMFWYRQDPGLGLRLIYFSYDVKMKEKGDIPEGYSVSREKKERFSLILESASTNQTSMYLCASRGLGTSIPEQFFGPGTRLTVL.

This chain uses TRBV24-1 with TRBJ2-1; 7 bases match TRBD1. V dropped 4 bases and J dropped 4; count of bases not matched to a gene: 6. Germline V gene data show CDR1 as KGHDR and CDR2 as SFDVKD. The CDR3 spans 15 residues. The CDR3 coding sequence is TGTGCCACCAGTGACCCCGGACAGGATTACAATGAGCAGTTCTTC. This sequence encodes CATSDPGQDYNEQFF.

This clonotype has at least ten counts. The J gene is TRBJ2-1, the V gene TRBV2, with 13 bases aligning to TRBD2. The germline CDR1 and CDR2 sequences are SNHLY and FYNNEI. The CDR3 is 17 amino acids. V lost 1 base to trimming and J lost 4 bases; unmatched junction nucleotides: 4. CDR3 DNA sequence: TGTGCCAGCAGTGAAGTACTAGCGGGAGGGCCATACAATGAGCAGTTCTTC. Amino acid sequence: CASSEVLAGGPYNEQFF.

This chain uses TRBV24-1 with TRBJ2-1; D may correspond to TRBD1 or TRBD2 (5 bases each). Looked up from germline, CDR1 is KGHDR and CDR2 is SFDVKD. Trimming took 3 bases from V and 3 from J, leaving 11 bases between them. There are 15 residues in the CDR3. CDR3 region: CATSDPGQGYNEQFF. In DNA, the CDR3 is TGTGCCACCAGTGATCCGGGGCAGGGCTACAATGAGCAGTTCTTC.

The rearrangement links TRBV24-1 to TRBJ2-7; D is undetermined. This CDR3 has 14 residues. CDR1 KGHDR and CDR2 SFDVKD come from the germline V gene. V was shortened by 3 bases and J by 6 bases, with 14 bases between the two germline ends. CDR3 sequence reads: CATSDTTGLGEQYF. For the CDR3, the DNA is TGTGCCACCAGTGATACGACTGGATTAGGCGAGCAGTACTTC.

J is TRBJ1-2 and V is TRBV7-2; D not certain. The CDR3 length is 14 residues. The germline gives CDR1 SGHTA, CDR2 FQGNSA. Trimming cost V 1 base and J 5 bases, with 11 bases left between them. CDR3 amino acids: CASSLVTTYYGYTF. In nucleotides, the CDR3 is TGTGCCAGCAGCTTAGTTACTACTTATTATGGCTACACCTTC.

A few counts support this clonotype. The chain couples TRBV7-9 to TRBJ2-1; maybe TRBD1 (5 bases). The germline gives CDR1 SEHNR, CDR2 FQNEAQ (reference sequence). Trimming cost V 6 bases and J 12 bases, with 15 bases left between them. The CDR3 runs 12 residues. The CDR3, as DNA: TGTGCCAGCAGTCGAGGACACCCTGGGCAGTTCTTC. Translating gives CASSRGHPGQFF.